Following are 27 T cell receptor beta chains from one sample sequenced in a study of Ad26.COV2.S vaccination and SARS-CoV-2 variants. Sequencing used immunoSEQ multiplex PCR; TCRdb keeps in-frame clones, though not all of them. Of about 350,000 clones in the sample, about 90% were seen once. The input for sequencing was peripheral blood, taken after recovery from COVID-19. The source is a human donor who had recovered from COVID-19.

The chain recombines TRBV7-6 with TRBJ2-7; 10 bases map to TRBD1. CDR3 length equals 17 residues. Germline CDR1 reads SGHVS; CDR2 reads FNYEAQ. V lost 5 bases, J lost 7 bases, and 17 bases stayed unmatched. CDR3: CASSRWGGGTGATEQYF. For the CDR3, the DNA is TGTGCCAGCAGCCGCTGGGGTGGGGGGACAGGGGCAACGGAGCAGTACTTC.

The rearrangement uses TRBV7-6 and TRBJ2-2; either TRBD1 or TRBD2 may fit D (5 bases each). CDR3 length equals 16 residues. Looked up from germline, CDR1 is SGHVS and CDR2 is FNYEAQ. Trimming shortened V by 4 bases and J by 5 bases, and 17 bases separated the two germline ends. Here the CDR3 reads CASSSTGTPGTGELFF. CDR3 nucleotide sequence: TGTGCCAGCAGCTCCACCGGGACCCCGGGAACCGGGGAGCTGTTTTTT.

This sequence joins TRBV10-3 and TRBJ1-2; the D gene is possibly TRBD1 (5 bases). The germline CDR1 and CDR2 sequences are ENHRY and SYGVKD. The CDR3 runs to 13 residues. Trimming shortened V by 2 bases and J by 7 bases, and 11 bases separated the two germline ends. Here the CDR3 DNA reads TGTGCCATCAGTGAGCGGGGGAGGGGTGGCTACACCTTC. It yields the protein CAISERGRGGYTF.

CDR3 in DNA: TGCAGTGCCAGGAGCACTGAAGCTTTCTTT. Its translation: CSARSTEAFF. This chain connects TRBV20-1 to TRBJ1-1, with D unclear. This CDR3 region has 10 residues. The V end lost 6 bases, the J end lost 4 bases, and 6 bases lay between the germline ends. CDR1 DFQATT and CDR2 SNEGSKA come from the germline V gene (reference sequence).

The chain recombines TRBV5-4 with TRBJ1-1; D might be TRBD1 (6 bases). Trimming took 1 base from V and 4 from J, leaving 17 bases between them. This CDR3 spans 16 amino acids. Germline lookup yields CDR1 SGHNT and CDR2 YYREEE (reference sequence). The CDR3 DNA reads as TGTGCCAGCAGCTTGAGGGAGGGGGTAGGAAGCACTGAAGCTTTCTTT. Protein sequence: CASSLREGVGSTEAFF. Complete variable domain (other parts from reference TRBV5-4 and TRBJ1-1): ETGVTQSPTHLIKTRGQQVTLRCSSQSGHNTVSWYQQALGQGPQFIFQYYREEENGRGNFPPRFSGLQFPNYSSELNVNALELDDSALYLCASSLREGVGSTEAFFGQGTRLTVV.

J is TRBJ1-5 and V is TRBV10-3; D unclear. V was cut by 6 bases and J by 4 bases, with 7 bases left in between. CDR3 length: 12 amino acids. Looked up from germline, CDR1 is ENHRY and CDR2 is SYGVKD. The CDR3 coding sequence is TGTGCCATCAGCGATCCAAATCAGCCCCAGCATTTT. Translated, it gives CAISDPNQPQHF.

Worth noting for this clone: At one end, the junction sequence differs from germline, possibly due to a read error. The chain uses TRBV7-7 and TRBJ2-5; 7 positions agree with TRBD2. CDR3 length: 15 residues. Germline values: CDR1 SSHAT, CDR2 FNYEAQ (reference sequence). CDR3 region: CASSTTQRGQETQYF. The CDR3 nucleotides read TGTGCTAGCAGCACCACGCAGCGGGGCCAAGAGACCCAGTACTTC.

The chain has TRBV9 and TRBJ1-2, with 8 nucleotides matching TRBD1. The CDR3 runs 12 residues. With V trimmed by 6 bases and J by 5 bases, 3 bases remained unmatched. Germline values: CDR1 SGDLS, CDR2 YYNGEE. The CDR3 coding sequence is TGTGCCAGCAAACAGGGGGTGTATGGCTACACCTTC. Protein product: CASKQGVYGYTF.

The rearrangement links TRBV4-3 to TRBJ2-1, with 11 bases identical to TRBD2. Trimming took 0 bases from V and 6 from J; bases not matched to a gene: 7. The germline V gene encodes CDR1 LGHNA and CDR2 YSLEER. The CDR3 loop spans 17 amino acids. The CDR3 DNA follows: TGCGCCAGCAGCCAAGAGGAGGCTCTAGCGGGGGGCAATGAGCAGTTCTTC. Translating gives CASSQEEALAGGNEQFF.

The chain has TRBV5-1 and TRBJ2-2, with D uncertain. CDR1 is SGHRS, CDR2 YFSETQ, per germline. V shed 4 bases and J shed 0 bases, with 13 bases lying between them. CDR3 length equals 16 residues. The CDR3 nucleotides read TGCGCCAGCAGCCCTGGTGGCACGGCGAACACCGGGGAGCTGTTTTTT. Protein sequence: CASSPGGTANTGELFF. The full variable domain, with the rest looked up from reference TRBV5-1 and TRBJ2-2, is KAGVTQTPRYLIKTRGQQVTLSCSPISGHRSVSWYQQTPGQGLQFLFEYFSETQRNKGNFPGRFSGRQFSNSRSEMNVSTLELGDSALYLCASSPGGTANTGELFFGEGSRLTVL.

This clone was observed once. The chain uses TRBV5-1 and TRBJ2-7; 7 nucleotides align to TRBD1. V lost 4 bases to trimming and J lost 3 bases; unmatched junction nucleotides: 4. Germline V gene sequence: CDR1 SGHRS, CDR2 YFSETQ. The CDR3 loop spans 13 amino acids. As DNA, the CDR3 is TGCGCCAGCAGCGAGGGACAGAACTACGAGCAGTACTTC. Protein product: CASSEGQNYEQYF.

This clone has just one count. The chain is built from TRBV7-9 and TRBJ2-7; TRBD2 aligns across 12 bases. Germline V gives CDR1 SEHNR, CDR2 FQNEAQ (reference sequence). V shed 6 bases, J shed 13 bases, and the junction held 4 bases outside the gene matches. The CDR3 covers 11 residues. The CDR3 sequence is CASSRLAGAYF. The CDR3 region has the DNA TGTGCCAGCAGTCGACTAGCGGGAGCCTACTTC.

The chain has TRBV7-3 and TRBJ2-1, with D possibly being TRBD1 or TRBD2 (5 bases each). The germline gives CDR1 SGHTA, CDR2 FQGTGA. The V end lost 5 bases, the J end lost 5 bases, and 16 bases lay between the germline ends. The CDR3 is made up of 15 amino acids. The CDR3 DNA reads TGTGCCAGCAGCACCGGGACCAGCGGAGACAATGAGCAGTTCTTC. Encoded protein: CASSTGTSGDNEQFF.

The V call is TRBV2, the J call TRBJ2-5; D is uncertain. V shed 6 bases and J shed 4 bases, with 12 bases lying between them. CDR1 is SNHLY and CDR2 is FYNNEI in the germline V gene. The CDR3 extends over 13 amino acids. CDR3 DNA: TGTGCCAGCAGGACGCAGGCCACAGAGACCCAGTACTTC. Amino acid sequence: CASRTQATETQYF.

The chain carries TRBV2 and TRBJ2-3; D may match TRBD1 or TRBD2 (5 bases each). Germline V gene sequence: CDR1 SNHLY, CDR2 FYNNEI. The CDR3 totals 15 residues. V was clipped by 5 bases and J by 6 bases, with 18 bases between them. The CDR3 nucleotides are TGTGCCAGCAGTTTTACCGGGACCCCGAGGGATACGCAGTATTTT. It translates to CASSFTGTPRDTQYF.

The chain couples TRBV6-2 or TRBV6-3 to TRBJ2-5, with 11 bases identical to TRBD2. CDR3 length: 16 residues. The J segment lost 3 bases and the V segment lost 0 bases, leaving 3 bases of the junction unmatched. Germline CDR1 MNHEY, CDR2 SVGEGT. CDR3 nucleotide sequence: TGTGCCAGCAGTTACTCACTAGCGGGGGCCAAAGAGACCCAGTACTTC. Amino acid sequence: CASSYSLAGAKETQYF.

V and J are TRBV29-1 and TRBJ1-1, with a tentative D call TRBD1 (6 bases). The CDR3 length is 13 residues. Trimming cost V 7 bases and J 2 bases, with 14 bases left between them. Germline assignment: CDR1 SQVTM and CDR2 ANQGSEA. CDR3 protein: CSGNRAPNTEAFF. CDR3 DNA: TGCAGCGGCAACAGGGCTCCAAACACTGAAGCTTTCTTT.

V gene TRBV9 combines with J gene TRBJ1-2; D gene uncertain. The CDR3 extends over 12 amino acids. Deletions cut 0 bases from V and 8 bases from J, with 8 bases between. Looked up from germline, CDR1 is SGDLS and CDR2 is YYNGEE. The CDR3 DNA sequence: TGTGCCAGCAGCGTAGGGAGTTGGGGCTACACCTTC. Encoded protein: CASSVGSWGYTF.

V usage is TRBV15 and J usage is TRBJ1-5; tentative D call: TRBD1 (6 bases). This CDR3 comprises 17 residues. Germline V gene data show CDR1 as LNHNV and CDR2 as YYDKDF (reference sequence). V lost 0 bases and J 4 bases, leaving 16 bases between the germline ends. The chain's CDR3 is CATSRDLGGRNNQPQHF. In nucleotides, the CDR3 is TGTGCCACCAGCAGAGATCTGGGGGGGCGGAATAATCAGCCCCAGCATTTT.

The V call is TRBV7-7, the J call TRBJ2-1, with TRBD1 matching 8 bases. The ends lost 1 base at V and 6 bases at J; junction bases unmatched: 5. CDR3 size: 15 residues. The germline CDR1 and CDR2 sequences are SSHAT and FNYEAQ (reference sequence). CDR3 in DNA: TGTGCCAGCAGCTTAGGAGGGACAGGCTTCAATGAGCAGTTCTTC. Protein product: CASSLGGTGFNEQFF.

The V and J genes are TRBV5-1 and TRBJ1-1, with a possible D match to TRBD1 (5 bases). The CDR3 totals 15 residues. CDR1 is SGHRS and CDR2 is YFSETQ in the germline V gene. Between the trimmed V and J ends, which lost 0 bases and 6 bases, there was a span of 15 bases. The DNA of the CDR3 is TGCGCCAGCAGCTTGGAGCTAGGGGAAAGGCCTGAAGCTTTCTTT. Its protein product is CASSLELGERPEAFF.

This chain links TRBV7-2 with TRBJ1-4, with D possibly being TRBD1 (5 bases). The CDR3 runs 15 residues. V was cut by 5 bases and J by 4 bases, with 14 bases left in between. Germline V CDR1 and CDR2: SGHTA, FQGNSA. The CDR3 sequence is CASSPTGTDNEKLFF. CDR3 coding DNA: TGTGCCAGCAGCCCCACCGGGACGGATAATGAAAAACTGTTTTTT. The full variable domain, completed using reference TRBV7-2 and TRBJ1-4, is GAGVSQSPSNKVTEKGKDVELRCDPISGHTALYWYRQSLGQGLEFLIYFQGNSAPDKSGLPSDRFSAERTGGSVSTLTIQRTQQEDSAVYLCASSPTGTDNEKLFFGSGTQLSVL.

This clone has only a few counts. The V and J genes are TRBV18 and TRBJ1-6; 10 bases line up with TRBD1. The junction had 3 bases not matched to a gene; V was cut back by 5 bases and J by 5 bases. The germline gives CDR1 KGHSH, CDR2 LQKENI. The length of the CDR3 is 15 residues. CDR3 region: CASSSGQGDNSPLHF. The DNA of the CDR3 is TGTGCCAGCTCATCAGGACAGGGGGATAATTCACCCCTCCACTTT.

V is TRBV7-9 and J is TRBJ2-7; D remains ambiguous. The CDR3 totals 15 residues. The germline CDR1 and CDR2 sequences are SEHNR and FQNEAQ (reference sequence). Trimming removed 1 base at V and 1 base at J, with 11 bases between. The CDR3 sequence: CASSLEKVWSYEQYF. The CDR3 nucleotides read TGTGCCAGCAGCTTAGAAAAGGTTTGGTCCTACGAGCAGTACTTC.

In nucleotides, the CDR3 is TGTGCCAGCAGCCGACAGAGTGCGACTGAAGCTTTCTTT. It specifies CASSRQSATEAFF. The gene calls are TRBV3-1 (or the pseudogene TRBV3-2) and TRBJ1-1; the D gene is possibly TRBD1 (5 bases). Germline V gene lookup returns CDR1 LGHDT and CDR2 YNNKEL (reference sequence). The CDR3 sequence is 13 residues long. Trimming shortened V by 4 bases and J by 5 bases, and 11 bases separated the two germline ends.

The chain carries TRBV11-2 and TRBJ2-1; 8 bases are a match to TRBD2. Germline V lookup: CDR1 SGHAT, CDR2 FQNNGV. Trimming cost V 5 bases and J 8 bases; bases outside gene matches: 8. This CDR3 contains 14 residues. CDR3 residues: CASSTGGGVYEQFF. For the CDR3, the DNA is TGTGCCAGCAGCACCGGGGGGGGTGTCTATGAGCAGTTCTTC.

Turning to this clone: The sample contains more than one DNA sequence encoding this CDR3. CDR3 region: CASKGGRGYTF. CDR3 sequence (DNA): TGTGCCAGCAAGGGGGGCCGGGGCTACACCTTC. This sequence joins TRBV6-5 and TRBJ1-2; tentative D call: TRBD1 (6 bases). Deletions cut 7 bases from V and 8 bases from J, with 11 bases between. Looked up from germline, CDR1 is MNHEY and CDR2 is SVGAGI. The CDR3 totals 11 residues.